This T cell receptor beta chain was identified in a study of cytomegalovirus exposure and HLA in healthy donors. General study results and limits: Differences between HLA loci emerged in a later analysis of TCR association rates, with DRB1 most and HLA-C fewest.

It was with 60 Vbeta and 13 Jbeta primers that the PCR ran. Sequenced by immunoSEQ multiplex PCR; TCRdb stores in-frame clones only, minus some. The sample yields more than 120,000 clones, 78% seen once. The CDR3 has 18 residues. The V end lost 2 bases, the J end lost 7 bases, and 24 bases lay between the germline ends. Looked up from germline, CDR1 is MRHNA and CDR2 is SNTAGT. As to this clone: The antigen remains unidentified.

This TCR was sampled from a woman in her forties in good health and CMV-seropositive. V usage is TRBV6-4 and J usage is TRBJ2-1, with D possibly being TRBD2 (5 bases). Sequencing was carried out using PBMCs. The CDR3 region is CASSDPDRGSTGLNEQFF. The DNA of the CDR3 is TGTGCCAGCAGTGACCCTGATCGGGGAAGTACGGGCCTAAATGAGCAGTTCTTC.